The clone carrying this T cell receptor (beta chain) was seen a few times. An end of the junction differs from the germline gene, which may be a read error. A constant-region primer served to make TCR beta cDNA from approximately 490 ng total RNA. Slightly modified ARM-PCR, run as three nested multiplex PCR rounds, produced the TCR beta libraries. The study ran its first two PCR rounds for roughly 10 cycles each, using TRBV1-TRBV30 forward primers and a C-beta reverse primer. Each CDR3 protein is one row after TCRdb ran MiXCR on the multiplex PCR reads. This table holds roughly 100,000 distinct CDR3 sequences, roughly 80% found once. The CDR3 has 12 amino acids. From germline, CDR1 is SGHNT and CDR2 YYREEE (reference sequence). Each 20-30 mg portion of unsorted bulk tissue served as the source for co-extraction of RNA and DNA. These data belong to a study of tumor-infiltrating lymphocytes in primary liver carcinoma.

The gene calls are TRBV5-4 and TRBJ2-5; possibly TRBD1 for D (5 bases). The sequencing input was liver tumor tissue from sampling region 3. Subset given: tumor region T3, left-lateral pole. The sequence derives from a man aged 35 to 55 with primary liver carcinoma and hepatitis B virus infection. Here the CDR3 DNA reads TGTGATAGCAGCTTGGACAAGGCCGTCAAACACTTC. Amino acid sequence: CDSSLDKAVKHF.